The 2 T cell receptor beta chains presented below share a single source sample, sequenced in a study of blood T cell repertoires in COVID-19. Generated by immunoSEQ multiplex PCR, the TCRdb table keeps only in-frame clones and is missing some. Among 120,000 to 150,000 clones listed, 80% to 90% were seen once. The sequencing sample was made of peripheral blood. These TCRs come from a woman in her sixties with COVID-19, enrolled during active disease.

The gene calls are TRBV13 and TRBJ1-4, with no clear D. Germline V gene sequence: CDR1 PRHDT, CDR2 FYEKMQ (reference sequence). CDR3 length: 14 residues. With 5 bases removed from V and 4 bases from J, the gap between germline ends came to 11 bases. The CDR3 spells CASSPRDYNEKLFF. CDR3 sequence (DNA): TGTGCCAGCAGCCCCCGGGATTATAATGAAAAACTGTTTTTT.

The CDR3 sequence is CSARTRVRAPPYF. For the CDR3, the DNA is TGCAGCGCCCGGACTAGGGTGCGGGCCCCACCCTACTTC. The chain recombines TRBV29-1 with TRBJ2-5; the match to TRBD2 covers 7 bases. Germline lookup yields CDR1 SQVTM and CDR2 ANQGSEA. After removal of 7 bases from V and 14 bases from J, the junction contained 19 bases not matched to a gene. This CDR3 has 13 amino acids.